The 28 T cell receptor beta chains below were found in one sample sequenced in a study of a mutant IDH1 vaccine in newly diagnosed glioma. These receptors are not linked to any known antigen. Described time point: week 47, end of study. All doses held 300 ug of mutant IDH1 20-mer peptide, with topical imiquimod. Libraries were prepared by immunoSEQ multiplex PCR; TCRdb keeps only in-frame clonotypes and omits some of them. This sample has roughly 32,000 clones, with approximately 89% found just once. This specimen was PBMCs, taken from a glioma patient whose treatment included an IDH1 peptide vaccine. The receptors were sampled from a man aged 35-49 years with glioma.

This chain links TRBV6-5 with TRBJ2-1; 9 positions match TRBD1. Germline assignment: CDR1 MNHEY and CDR2 SVGAGI. Losses at the gene ends were 6 bases for V and 2 bases for J; bases not matched to a gene: 5. The CDR3 spans 15 residues. Here the CDR3 reads CASRDTGGPYNEQFF. CDR3 in DNA: TGTGCCAGCAGGGATACAGGGGGCCCCTACAATGAGCAGTTCTTC.

This clone has only one observation. This rearrangement joins TRBV5-6 to TRBJ1-4, with TRBD1 matching 7 bases. Germline CDR1 is SGHDT and CDR2 is YYEEEE. This CDR3 has 16 residues. The V segment lost 0 bases and the J segment 6 bases; nucleotides outside the gene matches: 8. Written as DNA, the CDR3 is TGTGCCAGCAGCTTGGTGTCAGGGGGATTGGATGAAAAACTGTTTTTT. This sequence encodes CASSLVSGGLDEKLFF.

The chain employs TRBV27 and TRBJ1-6; D ambiguous. The CDR3 loop spans 13 amino acids. With 5 bases removed from V and 7 bases from J, the gap between germline ends came to 9 bases. Germline V gene data show CDR1 as MNHEY and CDR2 as SMNVEV (reference sequence). CDR3 sequence (DNA): TGTGCCAGCAGTACGCAACGGAATTCACCCCTCCACTTT. Its protein product is CASSTQRNSPLHF.

The rearrangement joins TRBV5-1 to TRBJ2-2, with 7 bases matching TRBD1. With 4 bases clipped from V and 0 bases from J, the junction kept 3 bases outside the gene matches. The length of the CDR3 is 15 residues. CDR1 and CDR2 (germline): SGHRS, YFSETQ. The CDR3: CASSLGTANTGELFF. DNA of the CDR3: TGCGCCAGCAGCCTTGGGACAGCGAACACCGGGGAGCTGTTTTTT.

This chain joins TRBV5-4 and TRBJ2-5; possible D gene TRBD2, 5 bases. V was clipped by 10 bases and J by 2 bases, with 21 bases between them. This CDR3 spans 15 amino acids. CDR1 is SGHNT and CDR2 is YYREEE in the germline V gene (reference sequence). The CDR3 spells CASPPGRAAQETQYF. The DNA for the CDR3 is TGTGCCTCCCCACCGGGGAGAGCCGCACAAGAGACCCAGTACTTC.

The V call is TRBV2, the J call TRBJ2-5; 8 nucleotides line up with TRBD1. The CDR3 loop spans 15 amino acids. Trimming at V came to 7 bases and at J to 4 bases, leaving 11 bases not matched to a gene. Germline CDR1 is SNHLY and CDR2 is FYNNEI. The CDR3 region has the DNA TGTGCCAGCAACCCCCCGAGGACAGGGACAGAGACCCAGTACTTC. Translation: CASNPPRTGTETQYF.

This chain joins TRBV18 and TRBJ2-7; TRBD2 agrees at 13 bases. J was trimmed by 4 bases and V by 3 bases; bases with no gene match: 6. Germline V gene data show CDR1 as KGHSH and CDR2 as LQKENI. This CDR3 comprises 16 residues. The CDR3 is CASSPRTSGSQYEQYF. The CDR3 DNA reads TGTGCCAGCTCACCGAGGACTAGCGGGAGTCAATACGAGCAGTACTTC.

The rearrangement joins TRBV19 to TRBJ2-6; TRBD2 matches 10 bases. The length of the CDR3 is 18 residues. The junction had 7 bases not matched to a gene; V was cut back by 3 bases and J by 2 bases. CDR1 is LNHDA, CDR2 SQIVND, per germline (reference sequence). This CDR3 reads CASSMYSGGSAGANVLTF. The CDR3 coding sequence is TGTGCCAGTAGTATGTATAGCGGGGGGTCGGCTGGGGCCAACGTCCTGACTTTC.

The V gene is TRBV5-1, the J gene TRBJ2-2; 9 bases agree with TRBD2. Germline loops: CDR1 SGHRS, CDR2 YFSETQ. The CDR3 contains 14 residues. Trimming cost V 2 bases and J 4 bases; bases outside gene matches: 0. The CDR3 nucleotides read TGCGCCAGCAGCTTACTAGCGGGCACCGGGGAGCTGTTTTTT. Translation: CASSLLAGTGELFF.

This clone has a single count. The chain combines TRBV11-3 with TRBJ2-7; tentatively, D is TRBD1 (6 bases). Germline V CDR1 and CDR2: SGHNT, YENEEA. V was cut by 2 bases and J by 0 bases, with 8 bases left in between. The CDR3 has 14 residues. CDR3 amino acids: CASSLTGISYEQYF. The CDR3 nucleotides read TGTGCCAGCAGCTTAACAGGGATCTCCTACGAGCAGTACTTC.

The chain employs TRBV5-1 and TRBJ2-1; TRBD1 matches 9 bases. The V gene end was trimmed by 6 bases and the J gene end by 2 bases; junction bases not matched to a gene: 12. Looked up from germline, CDR1 is SGHRS and CDR2 is YFSETQ. This CDR3 is built from 17 residues. The CDR3 sequence: CASTTRERTGAYNEQFF. DNA for the CDR3: TGCGCCAGCACTACAAGAGAACGGACAGGGGCCTACAATGAGCAGTTCTTC.

This rearrangement joins TRBV10-3 to TRBJ1-1, with a weak D call TRBD1 (6 bases). The CDR3 loop spans 14 amino acids. The germline CDR1 and CDR2 sequences are ENHRY and SYGVKD. V lost 7 bases, J lost 0 bases, and 12 bases lay in between. CDR3 sequence: CAIKGGDMNTEAFF. CDR3 DNA sequence: TGTGCCATCAAGGGAGGGGACATGAACACTGAAGCTTTCTTT.

The chain recombines TRBV2 with TRBJ1-3; no reliable D call. The CDR3 is made up of 15 amino acids. The germline V gene has CDR1 SNHLY and CDR2 FYNNEI. V was shortened by 9 bases and J by 4 bases, with 19 bases between the two germline ends. As DNA, the CDR3 is TGTGCCAGTCGGAAGACCACCACTGGGGGAAACACCATATATTTT. Its protein product is CASRKTTTGGNTIYF.

The gene calls are TRBV18 and TRBJ2-3, with D hard to call. V was shortened by 2 bases and J by 3 bases, with 12 bases between the two germline ends. Per the germline V gene, CDR1 is KGHSH and CDR2 is LQKENI. This CDR3 is 15 amino acids long. In DNA form, the CDR3 reads TGTGCCAGCTCACCAGTGGGTGGGAATACAGATACGCAGTATTTT. Protein product: CASSPVGGNTDTQYF.

The V gene is TRBV5-1, the J gene TRBJ1-4; D is undetermined. Between the trimmed V and J ends, which lost 1 base and 4 bases, there was a span of 11 bases. Germline loops: CDR1 SGHRS, CDR2 YFSETQ. The CDR3 loop spans 15 amino acids. In DNA, the CDR3 is TGCGCCAGCAGCTTGCAACCAGGTTTTAATGAAAAACTGTTTTTT. Amino acids: CASSLQPGFNEKLFF.

The J gene is TRBJ2-3, the V gene TRBV19; D not resolved. CDR1 is LNHDA and CDR2 is SQIVND in the germline V gene (reference sequence). The CDR3 totals 15 residues. V shed 5 bases and J shed 2 bases, with 14 bases lying between them. CDR3 sequence reads: CASSPQSGLTDTQYF. CDR3 in DNA: TGTGCCAGTAGTCCCCAATCAGGTCTCACAGATACGCAGTATTTT.

The V and J genes are TRBV7-9 and TRBJ2-5; D remains unclear. Germline CDR1 and CDR2: SEHNR and FQNEAQ (reference sequence). Trimming took off 0 bases at V and 13 bases at J, with 15 bases between the two ends. The CDR3 covers 13 residues. DNA for the CDR3: TGTGCCAGCAGCTTAGCCTTGGACCGGCCGTGGTACTTC. This codes for CASSLALDRPWYF.

The rearrangement joins TRBV29-1 to TRBJ2-7, with D unresolved. CDR3 length: 13 residues. V shed 6 bases and J shed 5 bases, with 17 bases lying between them. Looked up from germline, CDR1 is SQVTM and CDR2 is ANQGSEA. In DNA, the CDR3 is TGCAGCGTCACGTCCCTCCGACCCGACGAGCAGTACTTC. Translation: CSVTSLRPDEQYF.

The genes are TRBV2 and TRBJ2-7; unclear D gene. In germline, CDR1 is SNHLY, CDR2 FYNNEI. V was pared by 7 bases and J by 2 bases, with 6 bases between. The CDR3 contains 11 residues. The DNA for the CDR3 is TGTGCCAGCACAGGAACCTACGAGCAGTACTTC. It encodes CASTGTYEQYF.

This clone was detected only a few times. The chain couples TRBV30 to TRBJ2-7, with D uncertain. Germline CDR1 GTSNPN, CDR2 SVGIG (reference sequence). The CDR3 covers 13 residues. The V end lost 5 bases, the J end lost 0 bases, and 11 bases lay between the germline ends. CDR3 region: CAWGRSSSYEQYV. Here the CDR3 DNA reads TGTGCCTGGGGACGGAGTAGCTCCTACGAGCAGTACGTC.

V is TRBV7-2 and J is TRBJ2-3; TRBD2 aligns across 10 bases. The CDR3 covers 15 residues. Per the germline V gene, CDR1 is SGHTA and CDR2 is FQGNSA. J was trimmed by 5 bases and V by 3 bases; bases with no gene match: 5. The CDR3 region has the DNA TGTGCCAGCAGCTTCGTAAGCGGGAGGGGAGATACGCAGTATTTT. Protein: CASSFVSGRGDTQYF.

The chain joins TRBV4-3 to TRBJ1-6; a possible D gene is TRBD1 (5 bases). Germline V gives CDR1 LGHNA, CDR2 YSLEER. V was cut by 0 bases and J by 9 bases, with 12 bases left in between. The CDR3 runs to 15 residues. CDR3 loop: CASSQDTGSGSPLHF. The CDR3 DNA is TGCGCCAGCAGCCAAGACACAGGATCGGGTTCACCCCTCCACTTT.

J is TRBJ2-3 and V is TRBV10-3; D possibly corresponds to TRBD2 (6 bases). Germline CDR1 and CDR2: ENHRY and SYGVKD. The CDR3 covers 16 residues. With 4 bases removed from V and 2 bases from J, the gap between germline ends came to 16 bases. The CDR3 DNA sequence: TGTGCCATCAGTGGGCATGGCAGGGAGGACACAGATACGCAGTATTTT. Translating gives CAISGHGREDTDTQYF.

The J gene is TRBJ2-5, the V gene TRBV7-9; D unresolved. The CDR3 sequence is 14 residues long. Germline lookup yields CDR1 SEHNR and CDR2 FQNEAQ (reference sequence). V lost 4 bases and J 1 base, leaving 10 bases between the germline ends. The CDR3 region has the DNA TGTGCCAGCAGCTATAGGGTGGCCCAAGAGACCCAGTACTTC. Amino acids: CASSYRVAQETQYF.

The V and J genes are TRBV6-6 and TRBJ1-6; tentative D call: TRBD1 (6 bases). In germline, CDR1 is MNHNY, CDR2 SVGAGI (reference sequence). V was cut by 6 bases and J by 5 bases, with 17 bases left in between. This CDR3 comprises 16 residues. The CDR3 reads CASRPPGTQNNSPLHF. In DNA form, the CDR3 reads TGTGCCAGCAGACCACCCGGGACACAAAATAATTCACCCCTCCACTTT.

Details on this clone: Compared with germline, one end of the junction differs, possibly owing to a read error. The chain carries TRBV7-9 and TRBJ2-7, with 9 bases identical to TRBD2. Germline-derived CDR1 and CDR2 are SEHNR and FQNEAQ (reference sequence). This CDR3 is 14 amino acids long. The CDR3 reads CASSLAGVSYEQYF. CDR3 coding DNA: TGTGCCAGCAGTTTAGCGGGAGTGTCCTACGAGCAGTACTTC.

The V gene is TRBV9, the J gene TRBJ2-3, with no clear D. Germline assignment: CDR1 SGDLS and CDR2 YYNGEE. V gave up 0 bases and J gave up 6 bases, with 5 bases separating them. The CDR3 sequence is 12 residues long. For the CDR3, the DNA is TGTGCCAGCAGCGTAGTGGGGGATACGCAGTATTTT. This codes for CASSVVGDTQYF.

This clone has only one observation. The gene calls are TRBV27 and TRBJ2-3; 8 bases fit TRBD1. Germline V gene lookup returns CDR1 MNHEY and CDR2 SMNVEV (reference sequence). J gave up 8 bases and V 5 bases, and 27 bases lay outside the gene matches. The CDR3 has 20 amino acids. The CDR3 region is CASSPSREGQAYTHFGTQYF. Written as DNA, the CDR3 is TGTGCCAGCAGTCCCTCCCGAGAGGGACAGGCATACACTCATTTCGGTACGCAGTATTTT.